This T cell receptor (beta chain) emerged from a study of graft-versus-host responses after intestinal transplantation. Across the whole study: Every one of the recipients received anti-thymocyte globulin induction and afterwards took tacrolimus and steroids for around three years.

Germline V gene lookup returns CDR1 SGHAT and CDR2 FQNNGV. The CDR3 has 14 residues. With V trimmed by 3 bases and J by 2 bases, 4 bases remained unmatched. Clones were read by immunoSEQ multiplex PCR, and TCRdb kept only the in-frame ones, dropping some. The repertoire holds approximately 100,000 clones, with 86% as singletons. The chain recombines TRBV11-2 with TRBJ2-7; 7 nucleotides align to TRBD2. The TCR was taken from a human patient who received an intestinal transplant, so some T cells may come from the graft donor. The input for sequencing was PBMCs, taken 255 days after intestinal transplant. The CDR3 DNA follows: TGTGCCAGCAGCTTGTTCCGGGGGGCCTACGAGCAGTACTTC. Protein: CASSLFRGAYEQYF. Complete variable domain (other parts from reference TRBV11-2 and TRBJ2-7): EAGVAQSPRYKIIEKRQSVAFWCNPISGHATLYWYQQILGQGPKLLIQFQNNGVVDDSQLPKDRFSAERLKGVDSTLKIQPAKLEDSAVYLCASSLFRGAYEQYFGPGTRLTVT.